A selection of T cell receptor beta chains follows, all from one sample in a study of cytomegalovirus exposure and HLA in healthy donors. Sequencing used immunoSEQ multiplex PCR; TCRdb keeps in-frame clones, though not all of them. The repertoire holds about 160,000 clones, with 75% to 90% as singletons. Sequencing was done on a sample of PBMCs. The origin of the receptors is a woman between 18 and 30 years old in good health and CMV-seronegative. Each CDR3 is given without its conserved first and last residue.

j_gene	v_gene	len	CDR3aa
TRBJ2-1	TRBV29-1	11	SVDGRGEDEQF
TRBJ1-5	TRBV28	14	ASRVVAGEKNQPQH
TRBJ2-1	TRBV19	12	ASSIGLASNEQF
TRBJ1-6	TRBV19	10	ATAVANSPLH
TRBJ1-2	TRBV28	13	ASSPGTGMNYGYT
TRBJ1-5	TRBV28	20	ASSFFWLGRGRQNRGNQPQH
TRBJ2-7	TRBV6-1	12	ASSPTGLSYEQY
TRBJ1-2	TRBV5-1	12	ASSRWDRGYGYT
TRBJ2-7	TRBV27	13	ASSLSAGGTYEQY
TRBJ1-6	TRBV30	13	AWRARPGSNSPLH
TRBJ2-2	TRBV19	11	ASSQGVTGELF
TRBJ2-3	TRBV6-5	11	ASSYSGTDTQY
TRBJ1-1	TRBV6-1	11	ASSRDSQTEAF
TRBJ1-1	TRBV5-8	9	SGQGITEAF
TRBJ1-2	TRBV9	11	ASSVGGVDGYT
TRBJ2-5	TRBV19	12	ASTADSWGETQY
TRBJ2-7	TRBV5-4	12	AISETSVSYEQY
TRBJ1-1	TRBV28	13	ASSDQTGFVTEAF
TRBJ1-5	TRBV18	12	ASSPGMSNQPQH
TRBJ1-1	TRBV4-1	13	ASSLRQGLNTEAF
TRBJ2-4	TRBV2	10	ASKEGQGIQY
TRBJ2-4	TRBV19	14	ASSIDGTSGSDIQY
TRBJ1-2	TRBV9	11	ASSTAGISGYT
TRBJ2-3	TRBV30	14	AWTGRTSGGVDTQY
TRBJ1-4	TRBV6-5	11	ASSSTEGARLF
TRBJ2-5	TRBV30	14	AWSAGTSGFQETQY
TRBJ2-1	TRBV28	14	ASSMSGLAGVNEQF
TRBJ2-5	TRBV7-3	13	ASSPGTGREETQY
TRBJ2-3	TRBV27	12	ASSLSANTDAQY
TRBJ1-3	TRBV18	11	ASSPQEGNTIY
TRBJ1-6	TRBV27	14	ASSRDRKIYNSPLH
TRBJ2-3	TRBV6-6	11	ASRTGGTDTQY
TRBJ2-7	TRBV28	11	ASSFRGTYEQY
TRBJ2-1	TRBV27	14	ASSFPSGQGAYEQF
TRBJ1-3	TRBV15	13	ATSREQGRGNTIY
TRBJ2-7	TRBV21-1	13	ASSIDRGRGHEQY
TRBJ2-7	TRBV7-6	13	ASSLARDRVYEQY
TRBJ1-1	TRBV10-3	15	AISDTLRTGGMTEAF
TRBJ2-7	TRBV28	13	ASSLTGALSYEQY
TRBJ2-2	TRBV28	13	ASSPGHGSSGELF
TRBJ1-6	TRBV29-1	12	SVSTGTVNSPLH
TRBJ2-1	TRBV28	9	ASSAYYEQF
TRBJ1-1	TRBV14	11	ASSARGVPGAF